This T cell receptor beta chain is from a study of T cell responses to AZD1222 COVID-19 vaccine. The overall study: Pooling was applied to second doses at about 4 or about 12 weeks.

Profiling relied on immunoSEQ multiplex PCR, and the TCRdb table lists in-frame clones only, not all of them. The sample lists about 120,000 clones; approximately 90% were seen once. Trimming took 3 bases from V and 6 from J, leaving 8 bases between them. The CDR3 contains 12 residues. CDR1 is SNHLY and CDR2 is FYNNEI in the germline V gene. Here the sequenced sample was peripheral blood, taken on day 0 of AZD1222 vaccination. The chain has TRBV2 and TRBJ1-1; D gene uncertain. This receptor was identified in an adult in good health. Here the CDR3 reads CASSDYSPEAFF. DNA of the CDR3: TGTGCCAGCAGTGATTACAGCCCTGAAGCTTTCTTT.